This T cell receptor (beta chain) originates from a study of blood T cells in healthy people across ages. Germline assignment: CDR1 DFQATT and CDR2 SNEGSKA (reference sequence). Trimming at V came to 8 bases and at J to 5 bases, leaving 4 bases not matched to a gene. The CDR3 runs 11 residues. Points from the study as a whole: Any changes in expanded clonotypes were possibly confounded, as donor CMV status remained unknown.

It was with a sample-barcoded 5' primer and a J-beta primer mix that a second PCR of roughly 6 to 12 cycles was run. One entry per CDR3 protein results from TCRdb running MiXCR on the 5' RACE reads. The sample lists about 1.4 million distinct CDR3 sequences; approximately 63% were seen once. As for this clonotype: Its specificity is unknown.

This clonotype originated in a man between 18 and 29 years old in good health. V is TRBV20-1 and J is TRBJ2-5; TRBD2 matches 8 bases. Material for sequencing was blood. The CDR3: CSTLAGETQYF. The CDR3 region has the DNA TGCAGTACTTTAGCGGGGGAGACCCAGTACTTC.